These T cell receptor beta chains were read from a single sample in a study of blood T cell repertoires in COVID-19. Measured with immunoSEQ multiplex PCR; TCRdb has only the in-frame clones, and not every one. The sample holds over 300,000 clones, around 86% seen once. Sequencing was carried out using PBMCs or T cells enriched from blood (not recorded which). These receptors were taken from a woman aged 18-35 years who had recovered from COVID-19. CDR3s leave out the opening cysteine and the closing phenylalanine or tryptophan. A D gene is named only where the DNA matches it firmly.

.	TRBV5-1	TRBJ2-1	ASSLGGGGSYNEQF
.	TRBV9	TRBJ2-1	ASSPPTGSSYNEQF
TRBD1	TRBV5-5	TRBJ1-6	ASSLNRGINSPLH
TRBD2	TRBV19	TRBJ2-1	ASSIDGPKRGLNNEQF
.	TRBV25-1	TRBJ2-7	ASSPQGIREQY
TRBD1	TRBV4-2	TRBJ1-6	ASSRAGQGDSPLH
.	TRBV2	TRBJ2-5	ASLSGWETQY
TRBD1	TRBV5-1	TRBJ1-2	ASSLTGDAGYT
TRBD1	TRBV28	TRBJ1-2	ASTSPGQAFRGYGYT
.	TRBV6-1	TRBJ2-1	ASSDQGSSINEQF
.	TRBV27	TRBJ2-3	ASSLLSSTDTQY
.	TRBV5-4	TRBJ1-1	ASSLTPDSNEAF
.	TRBV9	TRBJ2-2	ASSAPIGAGELF
.	TRBV2	TRBJ1-1	ASSVDRVATEAF
.	TRBV5-6	TRBJ2-7	ASSLGTLSYEQY
.	TRBV2	TRBJ1-1	ASRQGLGNTEAF
TRBD1	TRBV28	TRBJ1-1	ATLSRGPLEAF
TRBD1	TRBV7-9	TRBJ2-2	ASSPRRWDSENTGELF
.	TRBV30	TRBJ1-1	AWSTQMNTEAF
TRBD2	TRBV6-4	TRBJ2-3	ASSDIAGGSDTQY
.	TRBV19	TRBJ1-2	ASSIAPANGYT
.	TRBV4-1	TRBJ2-5	ASSQDTGGTETQY
TRBD1	TRBV18	TRBJ2-5	ASSSTGGEETQY
.	TRBV5-1	TRBJ2-2	ASSPTITTGELF
TRBD1	TRBV5-1	TRBJ1-2	ASSSIPGTGASGYT
.	TRBV5-1	TRBJ2-1	ASSLAPQPSSYNEQF
TRBD1	TRBV9	TRBJ1-1	ASSPRPGTGRRTEAF
TRBD2	TRBV24-1	TRBJ2-2	ATSDLGGGVGELF
.	TRBV7-9	TRBJ1-1	ASSLVDTEAF
TRBD2	TRBV3-1/TRBV3-2	TRBJ2-1	ASSSLAEKNNEQF
.	TRBV7-9	TRBJ1-3	ASSVGPAVTPGNTIY
TRBD2	TRBV18	TRBJ2-1	ASSSGGGGYNEQF
.	TRBV27	TRBJ2-7	ASSLGGSSYEQY
.	TRBV7-9	TRBJ2-7	ASSPLQGTTYEQY
.	TRBV27	TRBJ1-1	ASSLWDTAEAF
TRBD1	TRBV28	TRBJ1-2	ASSSQGVYGYT
.	TRBV5-1	TRBJ2-3	ASSFRTDYTDTQY
.	TRBV7-6	TRBJ2-1	ASSLGGQAGDEQF
TRBD2	TRBV29-1	TRBJ2-7	SVARTSFPYEQY
.	TRBV3-1/TRBV3-2	TRBJ1-1	ASSQGGLNTEAF
.	TRBV3-1/TRBV3-2	TRBJ1-2	ASSQDGPRGYT
TRBD2	TRBV5-1	TRBJ2-5	ASSPGLAGQETQY
TRBD2	TRBV5-1	TRBJ2-1	ASSLRLAGGLGRSYNEQF